Below are 11 T cell receptor beta chains sequenced from a single sample in a study of shared T cell receptors in the human thymus. This table comes from immunoSEQ multiplex PCR, and its TCRdb copy is limited to in-frame clones, with some not included. The table has approximately 660,000 clones, approximately 87% seen once. The same sample was also used in a study of human thymus T cells.

The sequenced sample was thymocytes. The receptor set was obtained from a boy younger than two with a congenital heart defect.

V and J are TRBV19 and TRBJ1-3; D is unresolved. The CDR3 covers 11 residues. Per the germline V gene, CDR1 is LNHDA and CDR2 is SQIVND (reference sequence). Trimming cost V 11 bases and J 3 bases, with 8 bases left between them. CDR3 residues: CAATRGNTIYF. Written as DNA, the CDR3 is TGTGCCGCTACCCGTGGAAACACCATATATTTT.

V is TRBV28 and J is TRBJ2-2; a possible D gene is TRBD2 (6 bases). The length of the CDR3 is 14 residues. Between the trimmed V and J ends, which lost 7 bases and 2 bases, there was a span of 11 bases. The germline V gene has CDR1 MDHEN and CDR2 SYDVKM. In nucleotides, the CDR3 is TGTGCCAGCATAACGGGAGTCAACACCGGGGAGCTGTTTTTT. Translating gives CASITGVNTGELFF.

V usage is TRBV5-1 and J usage is TRBJ2-3, with 9 bases lining up with TRBD2. The trim removed 2 bases at V and 3 bases at J, leaving 4 bases unmatched. The V gene's germline CDR1 is SGHRS and CDR2 YFSETQ. CDR3 length: 15 amino acids. CDR3 protein: CASSFASGITDTQYF. CDR3 in DNA: TGCGCCAGCAGCTTTGCTAGCGGGATTACAGATACGCAGTATTTT.

Details on this clone: Other DNA sequences in this specimen translate into the identical CDR3. The J gene is TRBJ1-5, the V gene TRBV7-9; D remains unclear. The V and J ends lost 1 base and 5 bases respectively, with 6 bases between them. This CDR3 is built from 13 residues. The germline CDR1 and CDR2 sequences are SEHNR and FQNEAQ (reference sequence). CDR3 nucleotides: TGTGCCAGCAGCTTAGGCGGCGATCAGCCCCAGCATTTT. This translates into CASSLGGDQPQHF. The full variable domain, in which reference TRBV7-9 and TRBJ1-5 provide the parts outside the CDR3, is DTGVSQNPRHKITKRGQNVTFRCDPISEHNRLYWYRQTLGQGPEFLTYFQNEAQLEKSRLLSDRFSAERPKGSFSTLEIQRTEQGDSAMYLCASSLGGDQPQHFGDGTRLSIL.

This clone was seen more than once but under ten times. The chain has TRBV5-6 and TRBJ2-7, with 10 bases that match TRBD1. The CDR3 contains 15 residues. Trimming took 0 bases from V and 7 from J; bases not matched to a gene: 7. The germline gives CDR1 SGHDT, CDR2 YYEEEE. The CDR3 region has the DNA TGTGCCAGCAGCTTGGAAGGGACAGGGGATTGGGAGCAGTACTTC. Residues: CASSLEGTGDWEQYF.

The chain carries TRBV2 and TRBJ2-7; tentatively, D is TRBD1 (5 bases). The V end was cut by 6 bases, the J end by 3 bases, with 12 bases between. Germline CDR1 and CDR2: SNHLY and FYNNEI. This CDR3 region has 13 residues. DNA for the CDR3: TGTGCCAGCAGCACGGCAGGGTTCTACGAGCAGTACTTC. It yields the protein CASSTAGFYEQYF.

The rearrangement joins TRBV18 to TRBJ1-2; D gene ambiguous. V was shortened by 3 bases and J by 0 bases, with 11 bases between the two germline ends. The CDR3 contains 15 residues. Germline CDR1 is KGHSH and CDR2 is LQKENI. DNA of the CDR3: TGTGCCAGCTCACCCGCCCCCCTAGCTAACTATGGCTACACCTTC. Translating it yields CASSPAPLANYGYTF.

This chain links TRBV4-3 with TRBJ2-2, with D possibly matching TRBD2 (5 bases). The CDR3 runs 18 residues. V gave up 0 bases and J gave up 0 bases, with 14 bases separating them. CDR1 is LGHNA, CDR2 YSLEER, per germline. CDR3: CASSQDPLTGTNTGELFF. CDR3 nucleotide sequence: TGCGCCAGCAGCCAAGATCCGCTCACGGGAACGAACACCGGGGAGCTGTTTTTT.

The genes are TRBV5-6 and TRBJ2-5, with D possibly TRBD2 on 5 matching bases. V was cut by 3 bases and J by 2 bases, with 8 bases left in between. Germline loops: CDR1 SGHDT, CDR2 YYEEEE. The CDR3 contains 13 residues. CDR3 protein: CASSYRGQETQYF. CDR3 DNA: TGTGCCAGCAGCTACCGGGGACAAGAGACCCAGTACTTC. Drawing the rest from reference TRBV5-6 and TRBJ2-5, the complete variable domain is DAGVTQSPTHLIKTRGQQVTLRCSPKSGHDTVSWYQQALGQGPQFIFQYYEEEERQRGNFPDRFSGHQFPNYSSELNVNALLLGDSALYLCASSYRGQETQYFGPGTRLLVL.

The genes are TRBV6-1 and TRBJ1-5, with 7 nucleotides matching TRBD1. Germline lookup yields CDR1 MNHNS and CDR2 SASEGT. The V and J ends lost 2 bases and 0 bases, in that order; junction bases with no gene match: 13. The CDR3 length is 19 residues. The CDR3 region is CASSERGQTTLDSNQPQHF. DNA of the CDR3: TGTGCCAGCAGTGAAAGGGGGCAGACCACCTTGGATAGCAATCAGCCCCAGCATTTT.

This chain joins TRBV5-1 and TRBJ1-3; TRBD1 might be the D (5 bases). In germline, CDR1 is SGHRS, CDR2 YFSETQ. CDR3 length: 17 amino acids. The V and J ends lost 5 bases and 2 bases respectively, with 20 bases between them. CDR3 sequence (DNA): TGCGCCAGCAGTCGGTGGGGCAGGGCCACGCCTGGAAACACCATATATTTT. Encoded protein: CASSRWGRATPGNTIYF.